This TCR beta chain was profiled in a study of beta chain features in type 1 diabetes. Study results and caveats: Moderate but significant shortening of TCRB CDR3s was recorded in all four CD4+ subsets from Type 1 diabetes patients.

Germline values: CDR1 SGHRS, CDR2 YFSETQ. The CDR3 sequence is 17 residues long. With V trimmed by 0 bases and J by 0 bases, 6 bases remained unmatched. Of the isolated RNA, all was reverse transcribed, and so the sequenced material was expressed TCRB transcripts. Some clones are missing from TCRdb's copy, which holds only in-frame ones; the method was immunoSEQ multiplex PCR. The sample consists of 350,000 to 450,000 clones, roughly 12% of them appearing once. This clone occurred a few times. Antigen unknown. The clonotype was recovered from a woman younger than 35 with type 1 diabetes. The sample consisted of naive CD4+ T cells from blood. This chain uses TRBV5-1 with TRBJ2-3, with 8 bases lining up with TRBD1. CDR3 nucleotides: TGCGCCAGCAGCTTGGGGATCAGGGGGCCCAGCACAGATACGCAGTATTTT. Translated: CASSLGIRGPSTDTQYF.